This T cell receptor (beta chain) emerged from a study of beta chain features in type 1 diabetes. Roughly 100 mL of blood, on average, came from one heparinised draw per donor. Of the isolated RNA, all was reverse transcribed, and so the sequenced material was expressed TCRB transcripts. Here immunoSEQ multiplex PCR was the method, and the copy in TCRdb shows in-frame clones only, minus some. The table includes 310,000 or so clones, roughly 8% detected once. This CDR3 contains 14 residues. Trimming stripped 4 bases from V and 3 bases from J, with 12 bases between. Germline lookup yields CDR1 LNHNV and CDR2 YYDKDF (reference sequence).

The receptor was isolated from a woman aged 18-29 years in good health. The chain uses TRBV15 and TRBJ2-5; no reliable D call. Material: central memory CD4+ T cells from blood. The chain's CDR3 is CATSTQIGEETQYF. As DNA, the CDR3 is TGTGCCACCAGCACTCAGATAGGAGAAGAGACCCAGTACTTC.